This is a list of T cell receptor beta chains from one sample in a study of CD4+ T cells in melanoma. TCRdb keeps only in-frame clones here, not all; method: immunoSEQ multiplex PCR. The top ten hold 12% of the sample, which has 50,000 or so clones, about 88% seen once. Sample: peripheral blood. These receptors originate from a human donor with melanoma. The CDR3 runs from the conserved cysteine through the conserved F or W. The D gene is left open where the match is weak. Not every row has a clone size; where given, it reads once, few, many or a size class.

d_gene: .
abundance: .
v_gene: TRBV7-2
j_gene: TRBJ1-1
CDR3nt: TGTGCCAGCAGCTTAGTGCTGGGCATTGGCCCAGGGAACACTGAAGCTTTCTTT
CDR3aa: CASSLVLGIGPGNTEAFF

d_gene: .
abundance: .
v_gene: TRBV27
j_gene: TRBJ2-1
CDR3nt: TGTGCCAGCAGTTTGGGGGGCAATGAGCAGTTCTTC
CDR3aa: CASSLGGNEQFF

d_gene: .
abundance: .
v_gene: TRBV11-3
j_gene: TRBJ1-1
CDR3nt: TGTGCCAGCAGCTTATCTCACATTAACACTGAAGCTTTCTTT
CDR3aa: CASSLSHINTEAFF

d_gene: TRBD2
abundance: once
v_gene: TRBV19
j_gene: TRBJ2-5
CDR3nt: TGTGCCAGTAGTATCACGCTAGCGGGGAACCAAGAGACCCAGTACTTC
CDR3aa: CASSITLAGNQETQYF

d_gene: TRBD1
abundance: .
v_gene: TRBV19
j_gene: TRBJ2-7
CDR3nt: TGTGCCAGTAGGACCCGGACAGGGGCAAACTACGAGCAGTACTTC
CDR3aa: CASRTRTGANYEQYF

d_gene: .
abundance: few
v_gene: TRBV29-1
j_gene: TRBJ1-3
CDR3nt: TGCAGCGTCCAACGGGGATATGGAAACACCATATATTTT
CDR3aa: CSVQRGYGNTIYF

d_gene: .
abundance: .
v_gene: TRBV28
j_gene: TRBJ2-1
CDR3nt: TGTGCCAGCAGGGGAGGAGGTACAGGGGTGATCAATGAGCAGTTCTTC
CDR3aa: CASRGGGTGVINEQFF

d_gene: .
abundance: .
v_gene: TRBV19
j_gene: TRBJ1-5
CDR3nt: TGTGCCAGTAGTGCAGGGGTGAGGCAGCCCCAGCATTTT
CDR3aa: CASSAGVRQPQHF

d_gene: .
abundance: few
v_gene: TRBV5-1
j_gene: TRBJ1-1
CDR3nt: TGCGCCAGCAGCTTTGCAGGAACTGAAGCTTTCTTT
CDR3aa: CASSFAGTEAFF

d_gene: TRBD1
abundance: .
v_gene: TRBV19
j_gene: TRBJ2-3
CDR3nt: TGTGCCAGCGGAGACAGGGGTAACACAGATACGCAGTATTTT
CDR3aa: CASGDRGNTDTQYF

d_gene: .
abundance: .
v_gene: TRBV15
j_gene: TRBJ2-2
CDR3nt: TGTGCCACCAGCAGACCGACTGATGGACAAAGCGGGGAGCTGTTTTTT
CDR3aa: CATSRPTDGQSGELFF

d_gene: TRBD2
abundance: .
v_gene: TRBV29-1
j_gene: TRBJ2-1
CDR3nt: TGCAGCGTTGAAGGTAGCGGGGGGGCCGAGGAGCAGTTCTTC
CDR3aa: CSVEGSGGAEEQFF

d_gene: .
abundance: .
v_gene: TRBV5-1
j_gene: TRBJ2-1
CDR3nt: TGCGCCAGCAGCTTGGGTGAGGATGAGCAGTTCTTC
CDR3aa: CASSLGEDEQFF

d_gene: .
abundance: .
v_gene: TRBV7-8
j_gene: TRBJ1-2
CDR3nt: TGTGCCAGCAGCTTGGACTCCTATGGCTACACCTTC
CDR3aa: CASSLDSYGYTF

d_gene: .
abundance: .
v_gene: TRBV7-9
j_gene: TRBJ2-1
CDR3nt: TGTGCCAGCAGCTCCGGGGCCTACAATGAGCAGTTCTTC
CDR3aa: CASSSGAYNEQFF

d_gene: .
abundance: once
v_gene: TRBV6-5
j_gene: TRBJ1-3
CDR3nt: TGTGCCAGCAGTTACTCGCCCCACGCTGGAAACACCATATATTTT
CDR3aa: CASSYSPHAGNTIYF

d_gene: TRBD1
abundance: .
v_gene: TRBV11-2
j_gene: TRBJ2-5
CDR3nt: TGTGCCAGCAGCCCCCGGGACAGGGAGGAGGAGACCCAGTACTTC
CDR3aa: CASSPRDREEETQYF

d_gene: .
abundance: .
v_gene: TRBV14
j_gene: TRBJ2-2
CDR3nt: TGTGCCAGCAGCTCCCTGACCGGTTGGGCCGGGGAGCTGTTTTTT
CDR3aa: CASSSLTGWAGELFF

d_gene: .
abundance: .
v_gene: TRBV7-8
j_gene: TRBJ2-2
CDR3nt: TGTGCCAGCAGCTCCCTCGCAGTCTCATCCGGGGAGCTGTTTTTT
CDR3aa: CASSSLAVSSGELFF

d_gene: TRBD1
abundance: .
v_gene: TRBV7-2
j_gene: TRBJ2-1
CDR3nt: TGTGCCAGCAGCTACAGGGGGCTTGAGCAGTTCTTC
CDR3aa: CASSYRGLEQFF

d_gene: .
abundance: .
v_gene: TRBV19
j_gene: TRBJ1-5
CDR3nt: TGTGCCAGTAGTATATTAATACCAAGCAATCAGCCCCAGCATTTT
CDR3aa: CASSILIPSNQPQHF

d_gene: .
abundance: .
v_gene: TRBV5-8
j_gene: TRBJ1-1
CDR3nt: TGTGCCAGCACTCCGGGGTACGAGACCACTGAAGCTTTCTTT
CDR3aa: CASTPGYETTEAFF

d_gene: .
abundance: .
v_gene: TRBV6-1
j_gene: TRBJ1-1
CDR3nt: TGTGCCAGCAGTGAAGGTAACAGGGTGGACACTGAAGCTTTCTTT
CDR3aa: CASSEGNRVDTEAFF

d_gene: .
abundance: .
v_gene: TRBV7-2
j_gene: TRBJ2-3
CDR3nt: TGTGCCAGCAGCTTTAGGACAGATACGCAGTATTTT
CDR3aa: CASSFRTDTQYF

d_gene: TRBD1
abundance: .
v_gene: TRBV27
j_gene: TRBJ1-4
CDR3nt: TGTGCCAGCAGTTTAGGGACAGGGCAGTGGGAAAAACTGTTTTTT
CDR3aa: CASSLGTGQWEKLFF

d_gene: .
abundance: .
v_gene: TRBV29-1
j_gene: TRBJ1-2
CDR3nt: TGCAGCGTTGAAGGCGGTACTGCAGGGGACTATGGCTACACCTTC
CDR3aa: CSVEGGTAGDYGYTF

d_gene: TRBD1
abundance: .
v_gene: TRBV4-2
j_gene: TRBJ1-2
CDR3nt: TGTGCCAGCAGCCCTGGACAGGGGATCTACACCTTC
CDR3aa: CASSPGQGIYTF

d_gene: .
abundance: .
v_gene: TRBV5-1
j_gene: TRBJ2-7
CDR3nt: TGCGCCAGCATATGGGGACGATCATATCTCCCGGAGCAGTACTTC
CDR3aa: CASIWGRSYLPEQYF

d_gene: .
abundance: .
v_gene: TRBV5-1
j_gene: TRBJ1-4
CDR3nt: TGCGCCAGCACCTTGGACGGTGAAAAACTGTTTTTT
CDR3aa: CASTLDGEKLFF

d_gene: .
abundance: .
v_gene: TRBV19
j_gene: TRBJ2-7
CDR3nt: TGTGCCAGTAGTATTGGTACACCCTACGAGCAGTACTTC
CDR3aa: CASSIGTPYEQYF

d_gene: .
abundance: .
v_gene: TRBV7-9
j_gene: TRBJ1-4
CDR3nt: TGTGCCAGCAGCTTAGGTCCAGGAACTAATGAAAAACTGTTTTTT
CDR3aa: CASSLGPGTNEKLFF

d_gene: .
abundance: few
v_gene: TRBV18
j_gene: TRBJ1-1
CDR3nt: TGTGCCAGCTCACTATCCGCGAACACTGAAGCTTTCTTT
CDR3aa: CASSLSANTEAFF

d_gene: .
abundance: .
v_gene: TRBV5-1
j_gene: TRBJ1-1
CDR3nt: TGCGCCAGCAGCCCTGGGTTCACTGAAGCTTTCTTT
CDR3aa: CASSPGFTEAFF

d_gene: .
abundance: .
v_gene: TRBV6-5
j_gene: TRBJ1-1
CDR3nt: TGTGCCAGCAGTAGCCGGGTTTTCACTGAAGCTTTCTTT
CDR3aa: CASSSRVFTEAFF

d_gene: TRBD2
abundance: .
v_gene: TRBV5-1
j_gene: TRBJ2-3
CDR3nt: TGCGCCAGCAGCCCACGACTAGCGGGGGGGTCGAATACGCAGTATTTT
CDR3aa: CASSPRLAGGSNTQYF

d_gene: .
abundance: once
v_gene: TRBV19
j_gene: TRBJ2-3
CDR3nt: TGTGCCAGTAGGCGCGACCCGGGCCGGCGGCCAGATACGCAGTATTTT
CDR3aa: CASRRDPGRRPDTQYF

d_gene: TRBD1
abundance: .
v_gene: TRBV11-3
j_gene: TRBJ2-5
CDR3nt: TGTGCCAGCAGCTTTCAGGGGGCAGGGACCCAGTACTTC
CDR3aa: CASSFQGAGTQYF

d_gene: TRBD2
abundance: .
v_gene: TRBV7-9
j_gene: TRBJ2-1
CDR3nt: TGTGCCAGCAGCAGTCCAGGCGGGGGGGGCCATAATGAGCAGTTCTTC
CDR3aa: CASSSPGGGGHNEQFF

d_gene: .
abundance: .
v_gene: TRBV7-2
j_gene: TRBJ2-1
CDR3nt: TGTGCCAGCTCCGAGAGGGGGACTAACTACAATGAGCAGTTCTTC
CDR3aa: CASSERGTNYNEQFF

d_gene: .
abundance: .
v_gene: TRBV2
j_gene: TRBJ2-5
CDR3nt: TGTGCCAGCTGCAAGGTGCTCGGGGAGACCCAGTACTTC
CDR3aa: CASCKVLGETQYF

d_gene: .
abundance: once
v_gene: TRBV28
j_gene: TRBJ1-1
CDR3nt: TGTGCCAGCAGTGTCGCAGGGCCTACGTATGAAGCTTTCTTT
CDR3aa: CASSVAGPTYEAFF

d_gene: .
abundance: .
v_gene: TRBV5-1
j_gene: TRBJ2-7
CDR3nt: TGCGCCAGCAGCCCTGGGTCGGCGGCCGCCTACGAGCAGTACTTC
CDR3aa: CASSPGSAAAYEQYF

d_gene: .
abundance: .
v_gene: TRBV6-1
j_gene: TRBJ2-1
CDR3nt: TGTGCCAGCAGTGAAAGGGGGTGGGCTACCTCCAATGAGCAGTTCTTC
CDR3aa: CASSERGWATSNEQFF

d_gene: .
abundance: .
v_gene: TRBV5-1
j_gene: TRBJ1-5
CDR3nt: TGCGCCAGCAGCTTGGATCCTACGCAAAATCAGCCCCAGCATTTT
CDR3aa: CASSLDPTQNQPQHF

d_gene: .
abundance: large
v_gene: TRBV7-9
j_gene: TRBJ1-2
CDR3nt: TGTGCCAACACAATGGGGGGCGCGGCTGGCTACACCTTC
CDR3aa: CANTMGGAAGYTF

d_gene: TRBD1
abundance: .
v_gene: TRBV7-6
j_gene: TRBJ1-2
CDR3nt: TGTGCCAGCAGCCCTGGGACAGGGGGCTCAAGCACCTATGGCTACACCTTC
CDR3aa: CASSPGTGGSSTYGYTF

d_gene: .
abundance: .
v_gene: TRBV14
j_gene: TRBJ2-1
CDR3nt: TGTGCCAGCAGTCCGGGGGTAGGGGGGCCGAATGAGCAGTTCTTC
CDR3aa: CASSPGVGGPNEQFF

d_gene: .
abundance: .
v_gene: TRBV18
j_gene: TRBJ1-2
CDR3nt: TGTGCCAGCTCACCACCGCAGGGTTTGGGCTACACCTTC
CDR3aa: CASSPPQGLGYTF

d_gene: .
abundance: .
v_gene: TRBV19
j_gene: TRBJ1-6
CDR3nt: TGTGCCAGTACCCGGCACCAGGGGAACTATAATTCACCCCTCCACTTT
CDR3aa: CASTRHQGNYNSPLHF